Given below is one T cell receptor beta chain in context. Profiling relied on immunoSEQ multiplex PCR, and the TCRdb table lists in-frame clones only, not all of them. The repertoire holds 65,000 to 85,000 clones, with roughly 90% as singletons. These data are taken from a study of T cell changes during pregnancy in multiple sclerosis. The CDR3 runs 11 residues. Looked up from germline, CDR1 is GTSNPN and CDR2 is SVGIG (reference sequence). The J segment lost 10 bases and the V segment lost 6 bases, leaving 7 bases of the junction unmatched. The sequences come from peripheral blood, collected in the second trimester of pregnancy. The J gene is TRBJ2-5, the V gene TRBV30, with 8 bases that match TRBD2. This receptor was taken from a female donor with multiple sclerosis, enrolled in a pregnancy study. This chain's CDR3 is CACRLGGDQYF. CDR3 nucleotides: TGTGCCTGCCGACTCGGGGGGGACCAGTACTTC. The variable domain in full, with the rest retrieved from reference TRBV30 and TRBJ2-5, is SQTIHQWPATLVQPVGSPLSLECTVEGTSNPNLYWYRQAAGRGLQLLFYSVGIGQISSEVPQNLSASRPQDRQFILSSKKLLLSDSGFYLCACRLGGDQYFGPGTRLLVL.